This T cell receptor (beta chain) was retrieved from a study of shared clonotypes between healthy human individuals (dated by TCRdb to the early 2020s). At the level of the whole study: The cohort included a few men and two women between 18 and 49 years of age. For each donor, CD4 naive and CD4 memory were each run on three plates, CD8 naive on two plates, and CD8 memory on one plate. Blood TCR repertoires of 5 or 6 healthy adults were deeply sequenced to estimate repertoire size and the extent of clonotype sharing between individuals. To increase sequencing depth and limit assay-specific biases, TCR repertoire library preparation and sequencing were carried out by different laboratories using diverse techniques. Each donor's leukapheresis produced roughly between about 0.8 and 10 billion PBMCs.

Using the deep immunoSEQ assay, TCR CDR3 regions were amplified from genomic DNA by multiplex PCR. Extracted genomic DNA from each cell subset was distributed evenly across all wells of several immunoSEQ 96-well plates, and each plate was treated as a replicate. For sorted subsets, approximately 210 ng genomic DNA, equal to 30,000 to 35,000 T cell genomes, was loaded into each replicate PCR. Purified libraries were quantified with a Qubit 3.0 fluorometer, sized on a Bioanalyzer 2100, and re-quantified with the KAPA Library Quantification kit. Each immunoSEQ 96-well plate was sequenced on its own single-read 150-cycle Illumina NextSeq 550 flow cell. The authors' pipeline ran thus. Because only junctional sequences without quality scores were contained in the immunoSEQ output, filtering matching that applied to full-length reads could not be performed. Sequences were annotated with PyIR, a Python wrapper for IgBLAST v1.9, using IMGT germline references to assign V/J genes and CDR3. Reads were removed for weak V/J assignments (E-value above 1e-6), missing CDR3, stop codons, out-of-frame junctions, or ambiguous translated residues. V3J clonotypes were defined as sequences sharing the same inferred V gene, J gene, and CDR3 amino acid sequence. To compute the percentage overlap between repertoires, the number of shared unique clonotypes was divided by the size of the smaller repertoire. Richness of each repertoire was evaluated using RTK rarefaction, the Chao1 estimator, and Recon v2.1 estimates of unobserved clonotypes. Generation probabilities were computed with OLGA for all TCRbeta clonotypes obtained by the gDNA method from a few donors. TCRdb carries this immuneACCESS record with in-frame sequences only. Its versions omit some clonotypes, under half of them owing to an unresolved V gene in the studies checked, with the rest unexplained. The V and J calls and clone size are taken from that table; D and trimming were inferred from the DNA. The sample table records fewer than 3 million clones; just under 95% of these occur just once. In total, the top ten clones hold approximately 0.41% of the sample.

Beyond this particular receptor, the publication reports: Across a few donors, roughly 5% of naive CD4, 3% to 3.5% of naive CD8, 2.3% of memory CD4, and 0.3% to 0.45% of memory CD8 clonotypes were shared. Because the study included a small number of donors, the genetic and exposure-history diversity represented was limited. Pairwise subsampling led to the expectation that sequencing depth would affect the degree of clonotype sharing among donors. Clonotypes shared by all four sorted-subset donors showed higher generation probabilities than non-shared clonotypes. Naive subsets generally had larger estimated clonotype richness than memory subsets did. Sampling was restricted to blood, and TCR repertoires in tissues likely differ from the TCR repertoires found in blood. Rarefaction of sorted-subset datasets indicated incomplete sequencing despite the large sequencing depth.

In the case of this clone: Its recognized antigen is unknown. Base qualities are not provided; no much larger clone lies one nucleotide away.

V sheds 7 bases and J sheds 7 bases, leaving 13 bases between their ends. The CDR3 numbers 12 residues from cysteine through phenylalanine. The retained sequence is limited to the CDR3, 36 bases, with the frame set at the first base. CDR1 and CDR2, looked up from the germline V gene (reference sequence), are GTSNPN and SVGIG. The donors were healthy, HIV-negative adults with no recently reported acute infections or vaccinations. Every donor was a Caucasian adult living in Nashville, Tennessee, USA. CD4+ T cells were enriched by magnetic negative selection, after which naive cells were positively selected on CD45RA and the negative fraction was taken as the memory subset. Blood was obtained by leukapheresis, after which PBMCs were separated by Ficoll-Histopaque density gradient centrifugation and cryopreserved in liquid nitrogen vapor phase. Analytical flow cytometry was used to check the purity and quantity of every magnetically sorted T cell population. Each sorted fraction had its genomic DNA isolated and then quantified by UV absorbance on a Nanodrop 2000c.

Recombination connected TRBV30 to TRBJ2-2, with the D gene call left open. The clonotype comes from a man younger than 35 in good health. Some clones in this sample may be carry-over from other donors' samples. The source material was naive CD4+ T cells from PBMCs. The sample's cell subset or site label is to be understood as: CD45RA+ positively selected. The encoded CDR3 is CASKGRSGELFF. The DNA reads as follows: TGTGCCTCGAAAGGCCGGAGCGGGGAGCTGTTTTTT.